Described below is a single T cell receptor (beta chain) sequence and its context. The sample comes from a study of T cell responses to AZD1222 COVID-19 vaccine. TCRdb's table, derived via immunoSEQ multiplex PCR, lists solely in-frame clones and lacks some. This table holds 85,000 or so clones, about 90% found once. Specimen: peripheral blood, collected 28 days after the second AZD1222 dose. This sequence was found in an adult who received the AZD1222 COVID-19 vaccine.

The CDR3 sequence is CASSFSTPGTQHF. The CDR3 nucleotides are TGTGCCAGCAGTTTTTCGACTCCTGGGACCCAGCATTTT. This chain uses TRBV27 with TRBJ1-5; D is uncertain. This CDR3 region has 13 residues. The V end lost 3 bases, the J end lost 11 bases, and 14 bases lay between the germline ends. In germline, CDR1 is MNHEY, CDR2 SMNVEV (reference sequence).